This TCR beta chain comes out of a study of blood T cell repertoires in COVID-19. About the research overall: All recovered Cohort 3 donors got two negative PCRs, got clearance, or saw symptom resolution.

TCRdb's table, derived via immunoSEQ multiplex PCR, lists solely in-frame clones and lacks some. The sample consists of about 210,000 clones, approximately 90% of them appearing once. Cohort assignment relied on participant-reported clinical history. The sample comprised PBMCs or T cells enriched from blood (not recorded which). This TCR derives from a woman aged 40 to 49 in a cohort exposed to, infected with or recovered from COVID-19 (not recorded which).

CDR3 DNA sequence: TGTGCCAGCAGTTTAGCGGGAGTAGGTGAGCAGTACTTC. It codes for CASSLAGVGEQYF. The chain combines TRBV27 with TRBJ2-7, with 7 nucleotides matching TRBD2. The trim removed 2 bases at V and 7 bases at J, leaving 5 bases unmatched. Per germline, CDR1 MNHEY and CDR2 SMNVEV (reference sequence). This CDR3 spans 13 amino acids.